The 13 T cell receptor beta chains listed next were all sequenced from one sample in a study of OX40 agonist ivuxolimab in advanced cancers. Using immunoSEQ multiplex PCR, the repertoire was profiled, and TCRdb retains in-frame clones only, with some absent. Among 66,000 or so clones, less than 85% were seen once, and the ten largest hold about 4%. The sample here was CD4+ or CD8+ T cells sorted from blood, taken in a trial of the OX40 agonist ivuxolimab. These receptors all stem from an adult with an advanced solid tumor such as melanoma, head and neck, liver or kidney cancer.

The chain combines TRBV29-1 with TRBJ1-2; 9 bases match TRBD1. There are 11 residues in the CDR3. In germline, CDR1 is SQVTM, CDR2 ANQGSEA. Trimming took 6 bases from V and 7 from J; bases not matched to a gene: 3. This CDR3 reads CSVRTGVGYTF. The CDR3 coding sequence is TGCAGCGTAAGGACAGGGGTTGGCTACACCTTC.

The chain employs TRBV29-1 and TRBJ2-7; no definite D call. CDR3 length: 12 amino acids. Trimming took 4 bases from V and 1 from J, leaving 8 bases between them. Looked up from germline, CDR1 is SQVTM and CDR2 is ANQGSEA. The CDR3 loop is CSVVVGSYEQYF. The CDR3 DNA is TGCAGCGTTGTAGTCGGATCCTACGAGCAGTACTTC.

The chain recombines TRBV18 with TRBJ1-2; D is unresolved. Per the germline V gene, CDR1 is KGHSH and CDR2 is LQKENI. Trimming pared 0 bases from V and 8 bases from J, leaving 10 bases between. The CDR3 spans 13 residues. CDR3 in amino acids: CASSPPSLRGYTF. CDR3 nucleotide sequence: TGTGCCAGCTCACCACCAAGCCTACGAGGCTACACCTTC.

DNA for the CDR3: TGCGCCAGCAGCTTAACAGGGGTGGGTTCACCCCTCCACTTT. Translation gives CASSLTGVGSPLHF. The chain joins TRBV5-1 to TRBJ1-6; 7 bases line up with TRBD1. Per the germline V gene, CDR1 is SGHRS and CDR2 is YFSETQ. This CDR3 has 14 amino acids. The V segment lost 2 bases and the J segment 9 bases; nucleotides outside the gene matches: 5. The full variable domain, in which reference TRBV5-1 and TRBJ1-6 provide the parts outside the CDR3, is KAGVTQTPRYLIKTRGQQVTLSCSPISGHRSVSWYQQTPGQGLQFLFEYFSETQRNKGNFPGRFSGRQFSNSRSEMNVSTLELGDSALYLCASSLTGVGSPLHFGNGTRLTVT.

The rearrangement joins TRBV28 to TRBJ2-7, with TRBD1 identical over 12 bases. Trimming took 6 bases from V and 7 from J; bases not matched to a gene: 10. The V gene's germline CDR1 is MDHEN and CDR2 SYDVKM. The CDR3 has 15 residues. This chain's CDR3 is CASSLPGQGAKEQYF. The CDR3 DNA is TGTGCCAGCAGCCTACCGGGACAGGGGGCGAAGGAGCAGTACTTC.

The chain combines TRBV7-9 with TRBJ2-5; TRBD2 might be the D (6 bases). The germline V gene has CDR1 SEHNR and CDR2 FQNEAQ (reference sequence). The CDR3 is 14 residues long. The ends were cut back, 5 bases at V and 2 bases at J, with 12 bases in the middle. In DNA form, the CDR3 reads TGTGCCAGCAGCCCTATGGGGGGTCAAGAGACCCAGTACTTC. Its translation is CASSPMGGQETQYF.

V is TRBV29-1 and J is TRBJ2-1; 10 bases match TRBD2. The ends lost 5 bases at V and 3 bases at J; junction bases unmatched: 4. CDR3 length equals 14 residues. Germline V lookup: CDR1 SQVTM, CDR2 ANQGSEA. The CDR3, as DNA: TGCAGCGTTTTGGGACTAGCGTTCTACAATGAGCAGTTCTTC. Amino acid sequence: CSVLGLAFYNEQFF.

The chain recombines TRBV4-3 with TRBJ1-2; TRBD1 matches 8 bases. This CDR3 comprises 14 residues. Germline-derived CDR1 and CDR2 are LGHNA and YSLEER. Trimming took 1 base from V and 6 from J; bases not matched to a gene: 4. The CDR3 sequence is CASSQGQGADGYTF. Written as DNA, the CDR3 is TGCGCCAGCAGCCAAGGGCAGGGGGCCGATGGCTACACCTTC.

CDR3 sequence reads: CASSQTGSSYNSPLHF. The CDR3 nucleotides are TGCGCCAGCAGCCAAACAGGGAGCTCCTATAATTCACCCCTCCACTTT. The chain combines TRBV4-3 with TRBJ1-6; TRBD1 might be the D (6 bases). Looked up from germline, CDR1 is LGHNA and CDR2 is YSLEER. The V end lost 2 bases, the J end lost 0 bases, and 8 bases lay between the germline ends. This CDR3 contains 16 residues.

This chain links TRBV28 with TRBJ2-7, with D tentatively TRBD2 (5 bases). The CDR3 length is 15 residues. From germline, CDR1 is MDHEN and CDR2 SYDVKM. The V end was cut by 3 bases, the J end by 0 bases, with 12 bases between. This chain's CDR3 is CASSLFARGSYEQYF. The CDR3 bases are TGTGCCAGCAGTTTGTTTGCCCGGGGCTCCTACGAGCAGTACTTC.

This rearrangement joins TRBV4-2 to TRBJ2-7; D possibly corresponds to TRBD2 (6 bases). V shed 8 bases and J shed 2 bases, with 16 bases lying between them. Germline CDR1 reads LGHNA; CDR2 reads YNFKEQ. CDR3 length equals 14 residues. The CDR3 loop is CASSPTGAAYEQYF. The CDR3, as DNA: TGTGCCAGCTCCCCCACGGGAGCCGCCTACGAGCAGTACTTC.

The rearrangement uses TRBV9 and TRBJ2-7, with a possible D match to TRBD1 (6 bases). The length of the CDR3 is 14 residues. The V and J ends lost 3 bases and 1 base respectively, with 11 bases between them. CDR1 SGDLS and CDR2 YYNGEE come from the germline V gene. CDR3 DNA sequence: TGTGCCAGCAGCGAAAATGACAGGTCCTACGAGCAGTACTTC. Amino acids: CASSENDRSYEQYF.

As for this clone: Within the sample, other DNA sequences also encode this same CDR3. The gene calls are TRBV18 and TRBJ2-7; the match to TRBD1 covers 11 bases. The CDR3 loop spans 14 amino acids. The germline V gene encodes CDR1 KGHSH and CDR2 LQKENI. The junction had 0 bases not matched to a gene; V was cut back by 2 bases and J by 3 bases. CDR3 DNA sequence: TGTGCCAGCTCACCAGGGACAGGGGGCTACGAGCAGTACTTC. Its protein product is CASSPGTGGYEQYF.